The 25 T cell receptor beta chains given below trace back to one sample, sequenced in a study of glioma-infiltrating T cells. The iRepertoire nested amplicon-rescue multiplex PCR amplified TCR alpha and beta CDR3s from RNA. Using its own MiXCR run on the multiplex PCR reads, TCRdb lists one record per CDR3 protein. In the table there are a few hundred thousand distinct CDR3 sequences, 41% of which are singletons. Sequenced sample: glioma tissue, nonneoplastic brain tissue, or PBMCs (not recorded which). The receptors originated from a human donor with low-grade glioma or glioblastoma, undergoing nonglioma brain surgery, or in good health (not recorded which).

The chain recombines TRBV27 with TRBJ2-4, with TRBD2 identical over 13 bases. V lost 5 bases and J lost 0; bases outside the gene matches: 7. This CDR3 has 18 amino acids. Germline CDR1 reads MNHEY; CDR2 reads SMNVEV (reference sequence). The CDR3 sequence is CASSEGLAGVLAKNIQYF. Written as DNA, the CDR3 is TGTGCCAGCAGTGAAGGACTAGCGGGAGTCCTAGCCAAAAACATTCAGTACTTC.

This clonotype was picked up many times. The chain couples TRBV6-1 to TRBJ2-1, with TRBD1 matching 9 bases. In germline, CDR1 is MNHNS, CDR2 SASEGT. The V and J ends lost 5 bases and 2 bases, in that order; junction bases with no gene match: 10. This CDR3 spans 17 amino acids. This CDR3 is CASSSSPGQGTYNEQFF. In DNA form, the CDR3 reads TGTGCCAGCAGTTCATCCCCGGGACAGGGAACCTACAATGAGCAGTTCTTC.

This clonotype was observed a few times. V and J are TRBV6-2 or TRBV6-3 and TRBJ1-1; D gene uncertain. CDR1 and CDR2 (germline): MNHEY, SVGEGT. The CDR3 totals 14 residues. Deletions cut 3 bases from V and 4 bases from J, with 12 bases between. The CDR3 DNA sequence: TGTGCCAGCAGTTATTTGAGGGCCGGCACTGAAGCTTTCTTT. This encodes CASSYLRAGTEAFF.

In its sample, this clonotype was seen many times. The chain joins TRBV27 to TRBJ1-2; D perhaps matches TRBD1 (5 bases). The V end lost 5 bases, the J end lost 3 bases, and 16 bases lay between the germline ends. The CDR3 is 15 amino acids. The germline V gene encodes CDR1 MNHEY and CDR2 SMNVEV (reference sequence). The chain's CDR3 is CASSRHSGTDYGYTF. DNA of the CDR3: TGTGCCAGCAGTCGTCACTCAGGGACGGACTATGGCTACACCTTC.

This chain joins TRBV2 and TRBJ1-2; 9 bases agree with TRBD1. With V trimmed by 8 bases and J by 6 bases, 7 bases remained unmatched. Germline values: CDR1 SNHLY, CDR2 FYNNEI. CDR3 size: 13 residues. CDR3 region: CASSIGQGNGYTF. The CDR3 bases are TGTGCCAGCTCCATTGGACAGGGGAATGGCTACACCTTC.

V and J are TRBV5-4 and TRBJ1-2; D is perhaps TRBD1 (6 bases). Germline values: CDR1 SGHNT, CDR2 YYREEE (reference sequence). There are 15 residues in the CDR3. V lost 4 bases and J lost 4, with 17 bases in between. CDR3 loop: CASSQEDSSGYGYTF. In nucleotides, the CDR3 is TGTGCCAGCAGCCAAGAGGACAGCTCCGGCTATGGCTACACCTTC.

The chain links TRBV7-9 to TRBJ2-7; D may correspond to TRBD1 or TRBD2 (6 bases each). This CDR3 is 16 amino acids long. CDR1 is SEHNR, CDR2 FQNEAQ, per germline (reference sequence). Trimming removed 5 bases from V and 4 bases from J, with 21 bases in between. CDR3 coding DNA: TGTGCCAGCAGCCAAGCCCCCCCGGGGGCAAGTTACGAGCAGTACTTC. Its protein product is CASSQAPPGASYEQYF.

The chain recombines TRBV19 with TRBJ1-1, with TRBD1 identical over 7 bases. Unmatched junction bases numbered 5, after V lost 5 bases and J lost 2 bases. The length of the CDR3 is 14 residues. The V gene's germline CDR1 is LNHDA and CDR2 SQIVND (reference sequence). The CDR3 sequence is CASSLGQINTEAFF. The CDR3 DNA reads as TGTGCCAGTAGTTTGGGACAGATTAACACTGAAGCTTTCTTT.

This clonotype has just a few counts. The chain recombines TRBV7-6 with TRBJ1-1; D perhaps matches TRBD1 (5 bases). Germline values: CDR1 SGHVS, CDR2 FNYEAQ. The CDR3 has 14 residues. V lost 5 bases to trimming and J lost 2 bases, with 12 bases between them. The CDR3 is CASSPGGFNTEAFF. In DNA form, the CDR3 reads TGTGCCAGCAGCCCGGGGGGTTTCAACACTGAAGCTTTCTTT.

There are a few counts of this clonotype. This chain connects TRBV28 to TRBJ1-1; tentative D call: TRBD1 (6 bases). The V gene lost 6 bases and the J gene lost 2 bases, with 31 bases spanning the gap. The CDR3 totals 20 residues. CDR1 MDHEN and CDR2 SYDVKM come from the germline V gene. DNA of the CDR3: TGTGCCAGCAGCAAATCCGTCCATCTTAAACAGGGAGCAAGTAACACTGAAGCTTTCTTT. Amino acid sequence: CASSKSVHLKQGASNTEAFF.

As for this clonotype: The junction shows a germline mismatch at one end, possibly a read error. The chain recombines TRBV7-9 with TRBJ2-6, with D perhaps matching TRBD1 or TRBD2 (5 bases each). In germline, CDR1 is SEHNR, CDR2 FQNEAQ (reference sequence). The length of the CDR3 is 16 residues. The CDR3 region has the DNA TGTGCCAGCAGCGCACCCGTTGGGGCCGGGGCCAAGGTCCTGACTTTC. Translated: CASSAPVGAGAKVLTF.

The chain joins TRBV4-1 to TRBJ1-1, with 7 bases that match TRBD1. The CDR3 covers 15 residues. Germline V gives CDR1 MGHRA, CDR2 YSYEKL. V lost 1 base to trimming and J lost 1 base; unmatched junction nucleotides: 3. CDR3 region: CASSQGNRGNTEAFF. The CDR3 DNA sequence: TGCGCCAGCAGCCAAGGTAACAGGGGGAACACTGAAGCTTTCTTT.

A word on this clonotype: A much larger clone is a single base away; this may be a read error. V is TRBV27 and J is TRBJ2-1; TRBD2 agrees at 8 bases. This CDR3 is built from 13 residues. Germline loops: CDR1 MNHEY, CDR2 SMNVEV (reference sequence). V lost 6 bases and J lost 10; bases outside the gene matches: 8. CDR3 sequence: CASSPTSGIEQFF. In DNA, the CDR3 is TGTGCCAGCAGCCCCACTAGCGGAATCGAGCAGTTCTTC.

The chain couples TRBV19 to TRBJ2-1; 8 bases line up with TRBD1. Germline CDR1 reads LNHDA; CDR2 reads SQIVND (reference sequence). The CDR3 covers 15 residues. With 4 bases clipped from V and 7 bases from J, the junction kept 9 bases outside the gene matches. CDR3 coding DNA: TGTGCCAGTAGTACCGGACAGGGAAGGTGGAATGAGCAGTTCTTC. Protein: CASSTGQGRWNEQFF.

Comment on this clonotype: This may stem from a read error, because a much larger clone lies one nucleotide away. This sequence joins TRBV27 and TRBJ2-3, with 9 bases fitting TRBD1. The CDR3 is made up of 14 amino acids. Germline assignment: CDR1 MNHEY and CDR2 SMNVEV (reference sequence). The CDR3 sequence is CASSRGTGLDTRYF. The DNA for the CDR3 is TGTGCCAGCAGTCGCGGGACAGGGTTGGATACGCGGTATTTT.

This clonotype was observed a few times. The chain uses TRBV5-1 and TRBJ2-7, with 9 bases that match TRBD1. Unmatched junction bases numbered 10, after V lost 2 bases and J lost 4 bases. Germline CDR1 SGHRS, CDR2 YFSETQ. The CDR3 extends over 16 amino acids. CDR3 nucleotides: TGCGCCAGCAGCTTATTCCCGGACAGGGGTGGTTACGAGCAGTACTTC. It yields the protein CASSLFPDRGGYEQYF.

This clonotype was counted ten times or more. This rearrangement joins TRBV27 to TRBJ2-1, with 12 bases aligning to TRBD2. The CDR3 is 16 amino acids. The ends lost 5 bases at V and 7 bases at J; junction bases unmatched: 9. The germline V gene encodes CDR1 MNHEY and CDR2 SMNVEV (reference sequence). CDR3 sequence: CASSLPTSGSSNEQFF. The CDR3 region has the DNA TGTGCCAGCAGTCTACCGACTAGCGGGAGTAGTAATGAGCAGTTCTTC.

The chain couples TRBV10-3 to TRBJ1-1; D is unclear. The CDR3 contains 15 residues. Germline V CDR1 and CDR2: ENHRY, SYGVKD. Trimming pared 3 bases from V and 3 bases from J, leaving 14 bases between. The CDR3, as DNA: TGTGCCATCAGTGACAGAGGCGGCGGGGACACTGAAGCTTTCTTT. Translating it yields CAISDRGGGDTEAFF.

For this clonotype: This sequence may be a read error, since a much larger clone differs from it by one base. This chain connects TRBV6-2 or TRBV6-3 to TRBJ1-1, with D perhaps matching TRBD1 (5 bases). The V gene's germline CDR1 is MNHEY and CDR2 SVGEGT. The CDR3 length is 15 residues. The CDR3 DNA sequence: TGTGTCAGCAGTTACTCGACGGGGCTTAACACTGAAGCTTTCTTT. Amino acid sequence: CVSSYSTGLNTEAFF.

For this clonotype: One junction end does not reproduce the germline sequence, and a read error may be involved. This sequence joins TRBV6-2 or TRBV6-3 and TRBJ1-2; 9 nucleotides line up with TRBD1. The germline gives CDR1 MNHEY, CDR2 SVGEGT. The CDR3 is 17 amino acids. CDR3: CASSSLRDRASNCGYTF. The CDR3 nucleotides are TGTGCCAGCAGCTCCCTCCGGGACAGGGCTTCTAACTGTGGCTACACCTTC.

The chain has TRBV20-1 and TRBJ2-5, with 9 bases identical to TRBD2. The V gene's germline CDR1 is DFQATT and CDR2 SNEGSKA (reference sequence). Unmatched junction bases numbered 6, after V lost 5 bases and J lost 5 bases. This CDR3 has 13 residues. CDR3 nucleotide sequence: TGCAGTGCTTGGACTAGCGTTGGGGAGACCCAGTACTTC. It yields the protein CSAWTSVGETQYF.

For this clonotype: A much bigger clone sits one base away, suggesting this may be a read error. V and J are TRBV20-1 and TRBJ2-7; TRBD1 might be the D (6 bases). The CDR3 totals 14 residues. CDR1 and CDR2 (germline): DFQATT, SNEGSKA (reference sequence). CDR3 nucleotide sequence: TGCGGTGCTAGATTGGTGGGGGCAGCCTACGAGCAGTACTTC. This gives the protein CGARLVGAAYEQYF.

The gene calls are TRBV18 and TRBJ2-3, with D maybe TRBD1 (6 bases). V dropped 4 bases and J dropped 3 bases, with 14 bases sitting between them. CDR1 is KGHSH and CDR2 is LQKENI in the germline V gene. This CDR3 region has 15 residues. Written as DNA, the CDR3 is TGTGCCAGCTCACGACAACAGGGTGAGACAGATACGCAGTATTTT. It encodes CASSRQQGETDTQYF.

This clonotype was seen more than once but under ten times. The chain has TRBV6-1 and TRBJ2-1, with TRBD2 matching over 11 bases. In germline, CDR1 is MNHNS, CDR2 SASEGT. The CDR3 consists of 15 residues. V was pared by 6 bases and J by 6 bases, with 7 bases of the junction left unmatched. Here the CDR3 reads CASSQLAGELNEQFF. CDR3 in DNA: TGTGCCAGCAGCCAACTAGCGGGAGAGCTCAATGAGCAGTTCTTC.

This rearrangement joins TRBV5-1 to TRBJ2-7; 9 bases agree with TRBD1. The germline V gene has CDR1 SGHRS and CDR2 YFSETQ. CDR3 size: 15 residues. Unmatched junction bases numbered 7, after V lost 0 bases and J lost 6 bases. CDR3 protein: CASSLDNTGGSEQYF. As DNA, the CDR3 is TGCGCCAGCAGCTTGGACAACACAGGGGGCAGCGAGCAGTACTTC.